The 17 T cell receptor beta chains below come from one sample, sequenced in a study of control samples from healthy donors and cancer patients. The method was immunoSEQ multiplex PCR; TCRdb's version includes in-frame clones alone and lacks a portion of them. Altogether about 130,000 clones are present, roughly 95% being singletons, with the ten largest covering 3.6%. The specimen sequenced was blood. Receptors originate from a man aged 25 to 40 in good health.

This clone has just one count. This chain joins TRBV5-1 and TRBJ2-7; D may be TRBD2 (5 bases). Germline V gene data show CDR1 as SGHRS and CDR2 as YFSETQ. The CDR3 spans 17 residues. The ends were cut back, 0 bases at V and 6 bases at J, with 22 bases in the middle. CDR3 sequence (DNA): TGCGCCAGCAGCTTGGAATCCGGGCAGCGGCGTATACCCGAGCAGTACTTC. Residues: CASSLESGQRRIPEQYF.

The chain combines TRBV12-5 with TRBJ1-6, with D uncertain. Germline V lookup: CDR1 LGHNT, CDR2 FRNRAP. Trimming pared 0 bases from V and 0 bases from J, leaving 15 bases between. CDR3 length equals 19 residues. The CDR3 nucleotides are TGTGCTAGTGGTTTGGTACTTTCAGGCAGGAGCTCCTATAATTCACCCCTCCACTTT. Its translation is CASGLVLSGRSSYNSPLHF.

This chain uses TRBV3-1 (or the pseudogene TRBV3-2) with TRBJ2-1, with TRBD2 identical over 8 bases. Germline CDR1 and CDR2: LGHDT and YNNKEL (reference sequence). V lost 0 bases to trimming and J lost 7 bases; unmatched junction nucleotides: 8. This CDR3 region has 16 residues. The CDR3 sequence: CASSQDMRGDVNEQFF. As DNA, the CDR3 is TGTGCCAGCAGCCAAGATATGCGGGGGGATGTAAATGAGCAGTTCTTC.

The genes are TRBV7-2 and TRBJ2-7; D unresolved. Germline V gene data show CDR1 as SGHTA and CDR2 as FQGNSA. The ends were cut back, 5 bases at V and 6 bases at J, with 14 bases in the middle. There are 13 residues in the CDR3. CDR3 in DNA: TGTGCCAGCAGCAGCCGGGTCCTCAGCGAGCAGTACTTC. Protein: CASSSRVLSEQYF.

The rearrangement joins TRBV19 to TRBJ1-3; no clear D gene. CDR1 is LNHDA, CDR2 SQIVND, per germline (reference sequence). This CDR3 is built from 14 residues. V dropped 7 bases and J dropped 2 bases, with 12 bases sitting between them. The CDR3 region has the DNA TGTGCCAGTACCGGACGCCTCCCTGGAAACACCATATATTTT. Translated: CASTGRLPGNTIYF.

The CDR3: CASSYLLYGDGYTF. DNA for the CDR3: TGTGCCAGCAGTTACTTGCTGTACGGGGATGGCTACACCTTC. The V call is TRBV6-2 or TRBV6-3, the J call TRBJ1-2; the D is unclear. This CDR3 spans 14 amino acids. Germline V CDR1 and CDR2: MNHEY, SVGEGT. The V end was cut by 1 base, the J end by 6 bases, with 12 bases between.

The chain is built from TRBV19 and TRBJ1-2; D may be TRBD1 (6 bases). From germline, CDR1 is LNHDA and CDR2 SQIVND (reference sequence). The CDR3 is 14 residues long. Trimming removed 3 bases from V and 1 base from J, with 9 bases in between. CDR3 DNA sequence: TGTGCCAGTAGTATTGGCAGGGGTAACTATGGCTACACCTTC. This translates into CASSIGRGNYGYTF.

V and J are TRBV7-8 and TRBJ1-5, with unresolved D. V dropped 1 base and J dropped 3 bases, with 13 bases sitting between them. The CDR3 has 16 residues. Germline CDR1 SGHVS, CDR2 FQNEAQ. CDR3 in amino acids: CASSLGALAVNQPQHF. CDR3 DNA sequence: TGTGCCAGCAGCTTAGGAGCGTTGGCAGTCAATCAGCCCCAGCATTTT.

The chain joins TRBV7-8 to TRBJ2-3; D gene ambiguous. V lost 3 bases, J lost 1 base, and 11 bases lay in between. From germline, CDR1 is SGHVS and CDR2 FQNEAQ. The CDR3 has 15 residues. This CDR3 is CASSLVSARTDTQYF. CDR3 bases: TGTGCCAGCAGCTTGGTAAGCGCTCGCACAGATACGCAGTATTTT.

V usage is TRBV9 and J usage is TRBJ2-3, with TRBD1 matching over 9 bases. CDR3 length: 14 amino acids. The trim removed 4 bases at V and 3 bases at J, leaving 3 bases unmatched. Per the germline V gene, CDR1 is SGDLS and CDR2 is YYNGEE. CDR3 nucleotides: TGTGCCAGCAGCCCAGACAGGGGGACAGATACGCAGTATTTT. This codes for CASSPDRGTDTQYF.

The chain recombines TRBV2 with TRBJ1-1; D gene unclear. With 4 bases removed from V and 2 bases from J, the gap between germline ends came to 11 bases. CDR3 length: 14 residues. Germline lookup yields CDR1 SNHLY and CDR2 FYNNEI. The CDR3 spells CASSGLRSNTEAFF. CDR3 coding DNA: TGTGCCAGCAGTGGATTGAGGTCAAACACTGAAGCTTTCTTT.

The chain has TRBV5-6 and TRBJ2-5; TRBD2 matches at 14 bases. The CDR3 has 16 residues. V gave up 2 bases and J gave up 2 bases; unmatched junction bases: 2. CDR1 is SGHDT and CDR2 is YYEEEE in the germline V gene. The CDR3 DNA sequence: TGTGCCAGCAGCTTCCGACTAGCGGGGGGGCAAGAGACCCAGTACTTC. Its translation: CASSFRLAGGQETQYF. Full variable domain (remainder filled in from reference TRBV5-6 and TRBJ2-5): DAGVTQSPTHLIKTRGQQVTLRCSPKSGHDTVSWYQQALGQGPQFIFQYYEEEERQRGNFPDRFSGHQFPNYSSELNVNALLLGDSALYLCASSFRLAGGQETQYFGPGTRLLVL.

The gene calls are TRBV5-8 and TRBJ1-3; D is possibly TRBD1 (6 bases). The CDR3 spans 15 residues. Germline CDR1 SGHTS, CDR2 YDEGEE. Trimming cost V 4 bases and J 0 bases, with 11 bases left between them. The CDR3 reads CASSAGTSSGNTIYF. The CDR3 bases are TGTGCCAGCAGCGCCGGGACAAGCTCTGGAAACACCATATATTTT.

This chain connects TRBV7-2 to TRBJ2-5, with a tentative D call TRBD2 (6 bases). Per germline, CDR1 SGHTA and CDR2 FQGNSA. Trimming took 5 bases from V and 1 from J, leaving 14 bases between them. CDR3 size: 15 residues. CDR3 sequence (DNA): TGTGCCAGCAGCCTCCAATGGGGACTCCAAGAGACCCAGTACTTC. It encodes CASSLQWGLQETQYF.

The rearrangement links TRBV5-1 to TRBJ2-7, with 7 bases identical to TRBD1. With V trimmed by 0 bases and J by 3 bases, 3 bases remained unmatched. CDR1 and CDR2 from the germline V gene are SGHRS and YFSETQ. The CDR3 has 14 residues. The CDR3 protein is CASSLDAGGYEQYF. The CDR3, as DNA: TGCGCCAGCAGCTTGGATGCAGGGGGCTACGAGCAGTACTTC.

Only one count was recorded for this clone. The chain links TRBV2 to TRBJ2-1; D may be TRBD2 (7 bases). Trimming stripped 4 bases from V and 4 bases from J, with 11 bases between. Germline values: CDR1 SNHLY, CDR2 FYNNEI. This CDR3 comprises 14 residues. CDR3 sequence: CASSGGGGYNEQFF. CDR3 coding DNA: TGTGCCAGCAGTGGGGGAGGGGGATACAATGAGCAGTTCTTC.

The chain links TRBV10-3 to TRBJ1-2; 7 bases match TRBD1. The junction had 7 bases not matched to a gene; V was cut back by 8 bases and J by 1 base. The CDR3 is made up of 14 amino acids. Germline V lookup: CDR1 ENHRY, CDR2 SYGVKD. CDR3 in amino acids: CAIGGTARNYGYTF. The CDR3 DNA follows: TGTGCCATCGGGGGGACAGCCCGTAACTATGGCTACACCTTC.